These 8 T cell receptor beta chains share one sample of origin, sequenced in a study of cytotoxic CD8 clonotypes in ibrutinib-treated CLL. TCRdb's copy holds only in-frame clones and misses some; the assay was immunoSEQ multiplex PCR. Of 200,000 to 250,000 clones in the sample, around 70% were seen once. Sequences were derived from PBMCs, sampled after 12 months of ibrutinib treatment. These receptors were taken from a human donor with chronic lymphocytic leukemia.

This chain connects TRBV2 to TRBJ2-7, with D maybe TRBD1 (6 bases). The CDR3 sequence is 14 residues long. Germline assignment: CDR1 SNHLY and CDR2 FYNNEI. V gave up 5 bases and J gave up 5 bases, with 16 bases separating them. The CDR3 DNA reads as TGTGCCAGCAGTCGCTCGGGACAAACCCACGAGCAGTACTTC. Translating gives CASSRSGQTHEQYF.

The gene calls are TRBV7-3 and TRBJ2-2; 9 nucleotides agree with TRBD2. From germline, CDR1 is SGHTA and CDR2 FQGTGA. The junction had 2 bases not matched to a gene; V was cut back by 3 bases and J by 6 bases. CDR3 length equals 14 residues. The CDR3 loop reads CASSLEREAGELFF. The CDR3 DNA sequence: TGTGCCAGCAGCTTGGAGCGGGAGGCCGGGGAGCTGTTTTTT.

This chain joins TRBV19 and TRBJ1-3; perhaps TRBD1 as D (6 bases). This CDR3 contains 15 residues. V was shortened by 4 bases and J by 0 bases, with 10 bases between the two germline ends. Per germline, CDR1 LNHDA and CDR2 SQIVND (reference sequence). CDR3 nucleotides: TGTGCCAGTAGTAGAGCAGGGGCCTCTGGAAACACCATATATTTT. Translation gives CASSRAGASGNTIYF.

The chain carries TRBV28 and TRBJ2-3; tentatively, D is TRBD1 (5 bases). In germline, CDR1 is MDHEN, CDR2 SYDVKM. The CDR3 extends over 15 amino acids. Trimming pared 6 bases from V and 5 bases from J, leaving 18 bases between. CDR3 bases: TGTGCCAGCAGACCGAGAGTGGGGCATCTAGATACGCAGTATTTT. Its translation: CASRPRVGHLDTQYF.

Only a few counts were recorded for this clone. The chain recombines TRBV6-1 with TRBJ1-2; D remains ambiguous. V lost 7 bases to trimming and J lost 1 base, with 10 bases between them. CDR1 is MNHNS and CDR2 is SASEGT in the germline V gene. This CDR3 comprises 13 residues. The CDR3 protein is CASTANDNYGYTF. The DNA of the CDR3 is TGTGCCAGCACGGCGAACGATAACTATGGCTACACCTTC.

The chain uses TRBV30 and TRBJ1-1; no clear D. This CDR3 is built from 13 residues. The germline gives CDR1 GTSNPN, CDR2 SVGIG (reference sequence). V shed 8 bases and J shed 1 base, with 14 bases lying between them. CDR3: CARYSMGNTEAFF. CDR3 DNA sequence: TGTGCCAGGTACAGTATGGGGAACACTGAAGCTTTCTTT.

V and J are TRBV7-9 and TRBJ1-4; D is unclear. V lost 5 bases and J 6 bases, leaving 13 bases between the germline ends. CDR1 and CDR2 from the germline V gene are SEHNR and FQNEAQ (reference sequence). The CDR3 extends over 14 amino acids. CDR3 sequence (DNA): TGTGCCAGCAGCCAGATGGGAGGGCATGAAAAACTGTTTTTT. It is translated as CASSQMGGHEKLFF. Full variable domain (rest looked up from reference TRBV7-9 and TRBJ1-4): DTGVSQNPRHKITKRGQNVTFRCDPISEHNRLYWYRQTLGQGPEFLTYFQNEAQLEKSRLLSDRFSAERPKGSFSTLEIQRTEQGDSAMYLCASSQMGGHEKLFFGSGTQLSVL.

The chain joins TRBV5-4 to TRBJ2-7; tentative D call: TRBD1 (5 bases). Germline-derived CDR1 and CDR2 are SGHNT and YYREEE (reference sequence). Trimming took 3 bases from V and 9 from J, leaving 13 bases between them. The CDR3 runs 12 residues. This CDR3 reads CASSSGALGQYF. The CDR3, as DNA: TGTGCCAGCAGCTCTGGGGCCCTGGGGCAGTACTTC.